The subject of this entry is one T cell receptor beta chain. Its antigen is currently unknown. The sample belongs to a study of shared clonotypes between healthy human individuals. Study-wide findings and caveats: The naive CD4 repertoires of a few donors were compared, and around 4.9% of clonotypes were shared.

CD45RO negativity and positive selection for CCR7 defined naive CD8 cells, a population that excluded terminally differentiated effector memory CD45RA+ cells. Trimming left V 5 bases short and J 5 bases short, with 7 bases between. Germline CDR1 and CDR2: SEHNR and FQNEAQ (reference sequence). The CDR3 has 12 amino acids. Sequencing used immunoSEQ multiplex PCR; TCRdb keeps in-frame clones, though not all of them. This table holds roughly 2,000,000 clones, about 95% found once. Source material: naive CD8+ T cells sorted from blood. The receptor was isolated from a young man in good health. The V gene is TRBV7-9, the J gene TRBJ2-1; D uncertain. The CDR3 bases are TGTGCCAGCAGCCCAAGTCACAATGAGCAGTTCTTC. Its translation: CASSPSHNEQFF.